This paragraph covers one T cell receptor beta chain sequence. Its antigen is still unknown. Sequenced by immunoSEQ multiplex PCR; TCRdb stores in-frame clones only, minus some. In the table there are 150,000 to 200,000 clones, approximately 84% of which are singletons. The data originate from a study of cytomegalovirus exposure and HLA in healthy donors. Deletions cut 4 bases from V and 6 bases from J, with 18 bases between. From germline, CDR1 is KGHSH and CDR2 LQKENI. CDR3 size: 15 residues. Findings and limits, study-wide: TCR beta chains numbering 150 to 200 were designated cytomegalovirus-associated. High sensitivity and specificity were reportedly achieved when the classifier diagnosed cytomegalovirus status.

The chain carries TRBV18 and TRBJ1-1, with a weak D call TRBD1 (6 bases). The sequencing sample was made of PBMCs. This sequence originates from a man aged 18 to 29 in good health and CMV-seropositive. For the CDR3, the DNA is TGTGCCAGCTCACAACGCGGGGGCGGGACCCCTGAAGCTTTCTTT. Translated: CASSQRGGGTPEAFF. Full variable domain (remainder filled in from reference TRBV18 and TRBJ1-1): NAGVMQNPRHLVRRRGQEARLRCSPMKGHSHVYWYRQLPEEGLKFMVYLQKENIIDESGMPKERFSAEFPKEGPSILRIQQVVRGDSAAYFCASSQRGGGTPEAFFGQGTRLTVV.